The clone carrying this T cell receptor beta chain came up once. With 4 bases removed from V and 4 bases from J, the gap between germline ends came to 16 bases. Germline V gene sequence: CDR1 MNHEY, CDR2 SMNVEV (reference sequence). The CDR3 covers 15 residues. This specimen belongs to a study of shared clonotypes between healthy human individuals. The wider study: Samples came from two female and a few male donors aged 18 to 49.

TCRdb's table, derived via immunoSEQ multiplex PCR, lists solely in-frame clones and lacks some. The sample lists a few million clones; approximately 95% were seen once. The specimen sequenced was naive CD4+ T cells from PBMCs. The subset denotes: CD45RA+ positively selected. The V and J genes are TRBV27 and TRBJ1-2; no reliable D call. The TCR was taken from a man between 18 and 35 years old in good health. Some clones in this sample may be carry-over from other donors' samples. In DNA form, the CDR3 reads TGTGCCAGCAGTTCCACCTCGCGGTTAAGCTATGGCTACACCTTC. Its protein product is CASSSTSRLSYGYTF.